Reported below is one TCR beta chain. There is no known antigen for this receptor. One base away there is no much larger clone; base qualities are not given. The library was built by means of 5' RACE. Sequencing took place on an Illumina HiSeq 2500. A second PCR of about 6 to 12 cycles was performed with a sample-barcoded 5' primer and a J-beta primer mix. A template-switch 5' adaptor carrying 12 random nucleotides introduced a unique molecular identifier onto each TCR beta cDNA molecule. Each sample yielded at least 2.5 million CDR3-containing paired-end reads. The Mint cDNA synthesis kit, primed by a TRBC-specific oligonucleotide, was used to synthesize first-strand cDNA from all RNA. Following uracil-DNA glycosylase treatment, all cDNA underwent a first 18-cycle PCR with the universal primers M1SS and BC2_uni_R. The paper's data handling went like this. Each sample was normalized by randomly selecting 1 million high-quality reads, each carrying a distinct molecular identifier. Instead of being binned into consensus sequences, reads with shared molecular identifiers were discarded. MiTCR, run with a Q25 quality threshold and the strictest error-elimination algorithm, handled CDR3 identification, clonotype clustering and error correction. A nonparametric unseen species model using Euler transformation provided a lower-bound estimate of total TCR beta diversity. Starting from the raw public reads, TCRdb applied fastp trimming at Q25, assembled clones with MiXCR and retained in-frame beta chains. Rows are unified per CDR3 protein, each entry keeping the most common DNA and genes. Here the V and J calls rest on TCRdb's processing, not on the authors' analysis. The sample table lists roughly 930,000 distinct CDR3 sequences, about 48% of them with a count of one. Around 15% of the sample rests with the top ten.

The data were taken from a study of blood T cells in healthy people across ages (dated by TCRdb to 2014 to 2015). For the wider study: In model experiments, template switching captured roughly one uniquely barcoded TCR beta cDNA molecule for every two T cells. Age-related changes in TCR beta repertoire diversity were measured in the study by deep sequencing normalized with unique cDNA molecular identifiers. Four age groups were formed from the donors: young (average approximately 15 years), middle-aged (around 41), aged (approximately 60) and long-lived (more than 75). To avoid experimental bias, donors of different ages were randomly spread across the sequencing lanes. The study analyzed two additional independent replicas of 1 million unique cDNA reads from the same blood draw for two donors, one aged 18 to 30 and one aged 80 or older. What the research found in general, with its limitations: Total diversity estimates from one million sequenced T cells were considered lower bounds and underestimates. The percentage of naive T cells measured by flow cytometry correlated strongly with observed TCR beta diversity. Observed TCR beta diversity per million T cells fell roughly linearly with age, and a significant reduction was already apparent by age about 38. Because the CMV infection status of the donors was unknown, age-related changes in expanded clonotypes may potentially have been confounded. Compared with the aged group, more naive CD4+ T cells, fewer expanded clones and increased TCR diversity were shown by the long-lived group, suggesting age selection. Conclusive comparison of naive and antigen-experienced compartments was prevented by the profiling of bulk unsorted PBMCs.

CDR1 and CDR2 are drawn from the germline V gene (reference sequence): DFQATT, SNEGSKA. The CDR3, from cysteine to phenylalanine, totals 15 residues. The entry retains the CDR3 DNA only, 45 bases that are in frame from base 1. Trimming accounts for 4 bases at V and 4 bases at J, while the number of junction bases matched to no gene is 5. The donors were roughly 39 Caucasian individuals from Russia, aged roughly 6 to 90 years, who were systemically healthy. Around 9.8 milliliters of peripheral blood were collected from each donor into EDTA-treated Vacutainer tubes. PBMCs were isolated by Ficoll-Paque density-gradient centrifugation, with at least 6 million obtained per sample. Total RNA, at least 5.5 micrograms per sample, was extracted from PBMCs with Trizol reagent. For every donor, an aliquot of PBMCs went through flow cytometry to measure the percentages of naive CD45RAhigh/CD27high T cells.

The chain is encoded by TRBV20-1 joined to TRBJ2-5; 14 central nucleotides agree with TRBD2. The receptor was derived from a man aged 25-45 years in good health. Sequencing was done on a sample of blood. DNA sequence: TGCAGTGCTAAGCCCGGGACTAGCGGGGGAGAGACCCAGTACTTC. The translation is CSAKPGTSGGETQYF.